The 8 T cell receptor beta chains reported below all come from one sample, sequenced in a study of technical replicates of blood from a few donors. Sequenced by immunoSEQ multiplex PCR; TCRdb stores in-frame clones only, minus some. Counted here are about 76,000 clones, approximately 97% occurring once; the ten biggest clones make up 0.2% to 0.25%. The sample consisted of T cells isolated from PBMCs. These receptors were taken from a human donor in good health.

This clone appeared a single time. The chain employs TRBV28 and TRBJ1-5, with 9 bases aligning to TRBD1. Trimming cost V 5 bases and J 4 bases; bases outside gene matches: 12. From germline, CDR1 is MDHEN and CDR2 SYDVKM. The CDR3 runs to 17 residues. The CDR3 sequence is CASSVLRGQGINQPQHF. DNA of the CDR3: TGTGCCAGCAGTGTCCTTCGGGGACAGGGTATAAATCAGCCCCAGCATTTT.

The V call is TRBV19, the J call TRBJ1-5, with unresolved D. Germline V CDR1 and CDR2: LNHDA, SQIVND (reference sequence). V dropped 11 bases and J dropped 0 bases, with 14 bases sitting between them. The CDR3 length is 14 residues. DNA for the CDR3: TGTGCCTCCTCAGGTTCGCTTAGCAATCAGCCCCAGCATTTT. Amino acids: CASSGSLSNQPQHF.

The chain has TRBV5-1 and TRBJ1-4; 7 bases are a match to TRBD1. Germline V gene lookup returns CDR1 SGHRS and CDR2 YFSETQ. J lost 8 bases, V lost 0 bases, and 10 bases had no gene match. The CDR3 totals 16 residues. The DNA of the CDR3 is TGCGCCAGCAGCTTGGAGGGGGACAGCAAGAAAGAAAAACTGTTTTTT. It translates to CASSLEGDSKKEKLFF. Full variable domain (rest looked up from reference TRBV5-1 and TRBJ1-4): KAGVTQTPRYLIKTRGQQVTLSCSPISGHRSVSWYQQTPGQGLQFLFEYFSETQRNKGNFPGRFSGRQFSNSRSEMNVSTLELGDSALYLCASSLEGDSKKEKLFFGSGTQLSVL.

The CDR3 DNA follows: TGTGCCAGCAGTTTACATCGGCCCTTGGAGGGCTACGAGCAGTACTTC. Encoded protein: CASSLHRPLEGYEQYF. The chain combines TRBV27 with TRBJ2-7; D might be TRBD2 (6 bases). There are 16 residues in the CDR3. Germline V gene data show CDR1 as MNHEY and CDR2 as SMNVEV (reference sequence). Trimming pared 2 bases from V and 3 bases from J, leaving 17 bases between.

The rearrangement joins TRBV9 to TRBJ2-5; 10 bases line up with TRBD1. V was clipped by 0 bases and J by 4 bases; unmatched bases: 6. Germline V lookup: CDR1 SGDLS, CDR2 YYNGEE. The CDR3 contains 16 residues. In DNA, the CDR3 is TGTGCCAGCAGCGTAGATGGGACAGGGGTCGTAGAGACCCAGTACTTC. Amino acids: CASSVDGTGVVETQYF. Full variable domain (missing parts from reference TRBV9 and TRBJ2-5): DSGVTQTPKHLITATGQRVTLRCSPRSGDLSVYWYQQSLDQGLQFLIQYYNGEERAKGNILERFSAQQFPDLHSELNLSSLELGDSALYFCASSVDGTGVVETQYFGPGTRLLVL.

V gene TRBV19 combines with J gene TRBJ2-3; D gene uncertain. Germline values: CDR1 LNHDA, CDR2 SQIVND (reference sequence). Trimming took 5 bases from V and 1 from J, leaving 13 bases between them. The CDR3 consists of 15 residues. CDR3 sequence: CASSFYIEGTDTQYF. CDR3 DNA: TGTGCCAGTAGTTTCTATATCGAGGGCACAGATACGCAGTATTTT.

The V and J genes are TRBV4-1 and TRBJ2-1; D remains unclear. The CDR3 length is 14 residues. The V end was cut by 1 base, the J end by 8 bases, with 12 bases between. CDR1 and CDR2 (germline): MGHRA, YSYEKL. CDR3: CASSQAPLGDEQFF. CDR3 nucleotide sequence: TGCGCCAGCAGCCAAGCGCCCCTGGGCGATGAGCAGTTCTTC.

This chain connects TRBV15 to TRBJ2-7; a possible D gene is TRBD1 (7 bases). Trimming left V 4 bases short and J 6 bases short, with 19 bases between. The CDR3 loop spans 15 amino acids. Germline values: CDR1 LNHNV, CDR2 YYDKDF (reference sequence). This chain's CDR3 is CATSTGQEGGLEQYF. The DNA for the CDR3 is TGTGCCACCAGCACCGGACAGGAGGGGGGTCTCGAGCAGTACTTC.